Sequencing of this T cell receptor beta chain was carried out in a study of identifying expanded T cells in peripheral blood. Germline CDR1 ENHRY, CDR2 SYGVKD. This CDR3 is 13 amino acids long. V was cut by 2 bases and J by 10 bases, with 12 bases left in between. The protocol was immunoSEQ multiplex PCR, while the TCRdb copy is restricted to in-frame clones and leaves out a portion. In the table there are around 91,000 clones, approximately 88% of which are singletons. Healthy donors had no documented immune events, such as infections, while sampled. The material sequenced was blood. The source is a person between 18 and 75 years old in good health. The V and J genes are TRBV10-3 and TRBJ1-3; tentatively, D is TRBD1 (5 bases). The CDR3 reads CAISEPGTWTIYF. The CDR3 nucleotides are TGTGCCATCAGTGAGCCCGGGACCTGGACCATATATTTT.